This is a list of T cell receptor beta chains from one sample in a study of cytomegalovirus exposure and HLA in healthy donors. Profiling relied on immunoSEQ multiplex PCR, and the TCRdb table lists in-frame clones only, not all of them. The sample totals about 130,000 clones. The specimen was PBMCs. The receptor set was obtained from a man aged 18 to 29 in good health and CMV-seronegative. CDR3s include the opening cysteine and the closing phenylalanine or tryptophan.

CASSSFLGPYEQYF TRBV7-9
CASSLAGVVTDTQYF TRBV5-6
CASGSSYEQYF TRBV2
CASSRTGGTDTQYF TRBV5-6
CASSMPGLAVNEQFF TRBV5-1
CASSAQGVIYEQYF TRBV6-1
CASSQAADTQYF TRBV7-2
CASSLRPSPVRDYSYEQYF TRBV28
CASSQPTGSSSYEQYF TRBV5-1
CASSLVEVAGSEYF TRBV7-8
CASRQEPNTEAFF TRBV5-4
CASSRRLVDEQFF TRBV7-9